A selection of T cell receptor beta chains follows, all from one sample in a study of vaccination effects on CD4 cells after COVID-19. Some clones are missing from TCRdb's copy, which holds only in-frame ones; the method was immunoSEQ multiplex PCR. Here the sample spans about 24,000 clones, around 81% being singletons. For these receptors, no antigen is known. The sequencing used CD4+ T cells from PBMCs cultured with SARS-CoV-2 spike peptides, collected after COVID-19 vaccination. The receptors here all came from a human donor who received a COVID-19 vaccine. Some clones in this sample may be carry-over from other donors' samples. Each CDR3 is given with its conserved first and last residue. Each record gives: CDR3 protein, V gene, D gene. D genes are given only for firm matches.

CDR3 protein: CASSSPTGLTETQYF
V gene: TRBV5-5
D gene: TRBD1

CDR3 protein: CASSLGPDAPLPGYTF
V gene: TRBV5-6
D gene: -

CDR3 protein: CASSQGRTGENEKLFF
V gene: TRBV4-3
D gene: TRBD1

CDR3 protein: CASSWTGEAANYGYTF
V gene: TRBV5-4
D gene: TRBD1

CDR3 protein: CAGGVTGYGNTIYF
V gene: TRBV7-9
D gene: -

CDR3 protein: CASSLQGVETQYF
V gene: TRBV5-1
D gene: -

CDR3 protein: CASSLRDTRWGNQPQHF
V gene: TRBV7-2
D gene: -

CDR3 protein: CASSWGDHWTSMETQYF
V gene: TRBV5-1
D gene: -

CDR3 protein: CASSPGDRGDTQPQHF
V gene: TRBV18
D gene: TRBD1

CDR3 protein: CASSRQAGQPQHF
V gene: TRBV6-4
D gene: -

CDR3 protein: CASSRFRDMGDQPQHF
V gene: TRBV18
D gene: -

CDR3 protein: CASSRQGGSSPLHF
V gene: TRBV3-1/TRBV3-2
D gene: TRBD1

CDR3 protein: CASSPSQLRGYTF
V gene: TRBV7-2
D gene: -

CDR3 protein: CASSLSGRTDTQYF
V gene: TRBV7-6
D gene: -